The clone carrying this T cell receptor beta chain has more than one count but fewer than ten. The junction shows a germline mismatch at one end, possibly a read error. This specimen comes from a study of identical twins. The germline CDR1 and CDR2 sequences are LNHNV and YYDKDF (reference sequence). This CDR3 region has 14 residues. TCRdb ran MiXCR on the 5' RACE reads and lists one entry per CDR3 protein. The sample has a few hundred thousand distinct CDR3 sequences, approximately 10% seen once. The sample was naive T cells sorted from blood. The clonotype was recovered from a woman between 50 and 59 years old in good health. J is TRBJ2-3 and V is TRBV15; the D gene is possibly TRBD2 (5 bases). The CDR3 coding sequence is TGTGCCACCAGCAGGCCACCGGGGAACTATCTTTTCCGTTTT. Its protein is CATSRPPGNYLFRF.